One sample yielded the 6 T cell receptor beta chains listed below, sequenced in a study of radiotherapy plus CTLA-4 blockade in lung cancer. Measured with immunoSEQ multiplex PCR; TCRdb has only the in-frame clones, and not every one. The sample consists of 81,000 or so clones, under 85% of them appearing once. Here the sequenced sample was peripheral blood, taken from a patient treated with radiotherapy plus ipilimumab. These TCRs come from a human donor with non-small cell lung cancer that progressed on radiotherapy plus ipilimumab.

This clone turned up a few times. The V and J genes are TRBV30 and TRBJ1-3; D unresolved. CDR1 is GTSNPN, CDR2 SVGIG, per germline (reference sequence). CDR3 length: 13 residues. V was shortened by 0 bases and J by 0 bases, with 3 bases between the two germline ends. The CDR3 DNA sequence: TGTGCCTGGAGTGTGGTCTCTGGAAACACCATATATTTT. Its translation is CAWSVVSGNTIYF. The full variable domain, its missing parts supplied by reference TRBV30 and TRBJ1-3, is SQTIHQWPATLVQPVGSPLSLECTVEGTSNPNLYWYRQAAGRGLQLLFYSVGIGQISSEVPQNLSASRPQDRQFILSSKKLLLSDSGFYLCAWSVVSGNTIYFGEGSWLTVV.

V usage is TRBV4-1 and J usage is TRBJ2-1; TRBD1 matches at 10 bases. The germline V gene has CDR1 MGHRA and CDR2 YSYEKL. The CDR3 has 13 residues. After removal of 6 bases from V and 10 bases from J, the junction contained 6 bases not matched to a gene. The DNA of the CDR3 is TGCGCCAGCAGGGGGACAGGGGACAGAGAGCAGTTCTTC. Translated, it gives CASRGTGDREQFF.

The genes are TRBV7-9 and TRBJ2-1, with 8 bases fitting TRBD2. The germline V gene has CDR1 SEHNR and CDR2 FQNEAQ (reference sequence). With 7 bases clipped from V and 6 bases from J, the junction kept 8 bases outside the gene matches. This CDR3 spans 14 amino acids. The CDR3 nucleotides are TGTGCCAGCATCGAAGCGGGAGCCTTCAATGAGCAGTTCTTC. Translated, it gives CASIEAGAFNEQFF.

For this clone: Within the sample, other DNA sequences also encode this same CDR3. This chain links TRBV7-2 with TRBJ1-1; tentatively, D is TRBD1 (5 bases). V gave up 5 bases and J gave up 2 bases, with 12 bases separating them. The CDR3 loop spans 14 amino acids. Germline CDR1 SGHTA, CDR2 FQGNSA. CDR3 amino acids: CASSLLGGNTEAFF. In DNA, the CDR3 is TGTGCCAGCAGCCTTTTGGGGGGTAACACTGAAGCTTTCTTT.

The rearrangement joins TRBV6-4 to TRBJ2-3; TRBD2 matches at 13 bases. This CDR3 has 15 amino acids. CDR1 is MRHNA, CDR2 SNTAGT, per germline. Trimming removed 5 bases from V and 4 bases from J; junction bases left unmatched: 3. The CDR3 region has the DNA TGTGCCAGCAGTTCACTAGCGGGAGGGCCAGATACGCAGTATTTT. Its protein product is CASSSLAGGPDTQYF.

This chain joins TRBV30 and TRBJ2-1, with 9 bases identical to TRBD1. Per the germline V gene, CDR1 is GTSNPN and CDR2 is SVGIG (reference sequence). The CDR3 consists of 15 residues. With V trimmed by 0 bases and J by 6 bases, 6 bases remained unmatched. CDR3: CAWSVGTGNVNEQFF. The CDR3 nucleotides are TGTGCCTGGAGTGTGGGGACAGGGAACGTCAATGAGCAGTTCTTC.